One T cell receptor (beta chain) is described in this entry. Germline V gives CDR1 SGHDN, CDR2 FVKESK. The CDR3 spans 17 residues. V dropped 1 base and J dropped 2; count of bases not matched to a gene: 10. TCRdb keeps only in-frame clones here, not all; method: immunoSEQ multiplex PCR. The sample consists of over 850,000 clones, roughly 74% of them appearing once. This sample was taken from a study of shared clonotypes between healthy human individuals. Looking at the study overall: With ages of 18 to 49, the donors were a couple of women and three men.

The specimen was memory CD4+ T cells from PBMCs. The sample's subset: CD45RA-negative fraction. The receptor was isolated from a man aged 18 to 35 in good health. Some clones in this sample may be carry-over from other donors' samples. The chain links TRBV14 to TRBJ1-2, with TRBD1 matching over 7 bases. The CDR3 bases are TGTGCCAGCAGCCAAGTTTCGGGACAGAATAGAAACTATGGCTACACCTTC. Translation gives CASSQVSGQNRNYGYTF.